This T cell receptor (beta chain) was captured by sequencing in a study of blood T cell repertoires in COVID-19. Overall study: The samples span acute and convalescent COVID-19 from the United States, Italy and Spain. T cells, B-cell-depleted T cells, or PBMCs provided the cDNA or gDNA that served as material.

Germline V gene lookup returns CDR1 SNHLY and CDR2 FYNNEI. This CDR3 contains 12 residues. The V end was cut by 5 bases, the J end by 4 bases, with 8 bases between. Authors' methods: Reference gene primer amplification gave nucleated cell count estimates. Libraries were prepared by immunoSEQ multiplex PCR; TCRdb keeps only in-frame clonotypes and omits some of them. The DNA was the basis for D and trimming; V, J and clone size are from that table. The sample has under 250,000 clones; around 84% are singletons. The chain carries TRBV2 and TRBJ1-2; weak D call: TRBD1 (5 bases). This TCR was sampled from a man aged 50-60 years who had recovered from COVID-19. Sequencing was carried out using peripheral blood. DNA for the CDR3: TGTGCCAGCAGTCCCGACAGCTATGGCTACACCTTC. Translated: CASSPDSYGYTF.